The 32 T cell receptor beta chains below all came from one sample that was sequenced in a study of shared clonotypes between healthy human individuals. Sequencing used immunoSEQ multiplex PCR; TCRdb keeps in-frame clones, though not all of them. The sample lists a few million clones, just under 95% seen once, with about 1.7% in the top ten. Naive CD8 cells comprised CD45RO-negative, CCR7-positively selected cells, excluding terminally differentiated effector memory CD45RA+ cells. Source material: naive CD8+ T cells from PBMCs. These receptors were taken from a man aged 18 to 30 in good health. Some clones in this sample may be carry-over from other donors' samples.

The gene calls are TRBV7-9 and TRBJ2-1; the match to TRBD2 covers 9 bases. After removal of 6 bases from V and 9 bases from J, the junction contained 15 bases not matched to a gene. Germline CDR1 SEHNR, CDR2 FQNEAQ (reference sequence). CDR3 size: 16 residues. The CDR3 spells CASSSPASREGLEQFF. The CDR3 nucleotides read TGTGCCAGCAGTTCCCCGGCCTCGCGGGAGGGCCTTGAGCAGTTCTTC.

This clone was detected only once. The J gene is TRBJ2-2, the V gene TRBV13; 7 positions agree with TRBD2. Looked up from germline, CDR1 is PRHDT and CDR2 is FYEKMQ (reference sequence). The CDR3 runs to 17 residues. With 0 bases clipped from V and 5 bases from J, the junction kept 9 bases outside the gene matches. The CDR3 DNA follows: TGTGCCAGCAGCTTAGGCCTAGCGGCCCTGGGGACCGGGGAGCTGTTTTTT. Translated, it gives CASSLGLAALGTGELFF.

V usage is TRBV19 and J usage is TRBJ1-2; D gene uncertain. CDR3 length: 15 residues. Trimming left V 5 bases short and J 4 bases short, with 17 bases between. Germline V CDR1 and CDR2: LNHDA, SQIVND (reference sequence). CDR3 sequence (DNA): TGTGCCAGTAGTCCGGACCCGCCCTGGATCTATGGCTACACCTTC. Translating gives CASSPDPPWIYGYTF.

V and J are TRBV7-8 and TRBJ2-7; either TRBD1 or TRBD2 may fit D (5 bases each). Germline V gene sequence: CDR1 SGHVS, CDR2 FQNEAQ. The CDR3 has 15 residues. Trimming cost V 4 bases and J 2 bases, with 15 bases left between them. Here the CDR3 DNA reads TGTGCCAGCAGCTCGATTGGGGGAGCCGCCTACGAGCAGTACTTC. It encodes CASSSIGGAAYEQYF.

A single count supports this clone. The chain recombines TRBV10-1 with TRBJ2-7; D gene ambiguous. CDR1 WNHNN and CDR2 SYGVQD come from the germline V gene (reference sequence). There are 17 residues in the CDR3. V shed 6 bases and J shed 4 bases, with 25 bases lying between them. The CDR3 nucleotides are TGCGCCAGCAGAGTGGGTGTGTTCGCCCCAGGAGATTACGAGCAGTACTTC. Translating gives CASRVGVFAPGDYEQYF.

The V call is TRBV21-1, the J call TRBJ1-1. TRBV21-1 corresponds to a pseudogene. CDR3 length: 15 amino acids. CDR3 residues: CASTKEIVRPAEAFF. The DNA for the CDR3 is TGTGCCAGCACGAAAGAAATAGTACGGCCGGCAGAAGCTTTCTTT.

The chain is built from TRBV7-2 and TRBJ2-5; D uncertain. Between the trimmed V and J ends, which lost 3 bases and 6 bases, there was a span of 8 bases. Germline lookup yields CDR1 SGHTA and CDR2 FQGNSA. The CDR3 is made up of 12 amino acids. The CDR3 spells CASSLVLQTQYF. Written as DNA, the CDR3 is TGTGCCAGCAGCTTGGTCTTACAGACCCAGTACTTC.

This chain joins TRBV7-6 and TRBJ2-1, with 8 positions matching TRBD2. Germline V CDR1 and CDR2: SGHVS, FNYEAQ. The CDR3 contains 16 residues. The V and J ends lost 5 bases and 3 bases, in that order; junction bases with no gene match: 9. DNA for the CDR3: TGTGCCAGCAGCGCCGGCCGCGGGGGGTTCTACAATGAGCAGTTCTTC. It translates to CASSAGRGGFYNEQFF.

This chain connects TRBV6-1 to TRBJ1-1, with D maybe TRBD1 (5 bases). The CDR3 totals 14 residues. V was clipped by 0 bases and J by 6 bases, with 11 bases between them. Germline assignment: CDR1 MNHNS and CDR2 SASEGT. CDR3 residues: CASSEAGLSAEAFF. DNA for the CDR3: TGTGCCAGCAGTGAAGCGGGACTGAGCGCTGAAGCTTTCTTT.

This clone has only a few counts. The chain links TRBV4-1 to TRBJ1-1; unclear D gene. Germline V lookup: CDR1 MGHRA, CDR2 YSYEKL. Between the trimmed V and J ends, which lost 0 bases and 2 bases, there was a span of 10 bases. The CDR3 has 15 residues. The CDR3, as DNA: TGCGCCAGCAGCCAAGAAGGCATGTACAACACTGAAGCTTTCTTT. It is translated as CASSQEGMYNTEAFF.

The CDR3 is CASSIRQGQDTQYF. In DNA form, the CDR3 reads TGTGCCAGTAGTATAAGACAGGGACAAGATACGCAGTATTTT. J is TRBJ2-3 and V is TRBV19, with TRBD1 matching 7 bases. The V and J ends lost 2 bases and 5 bases, in that order; junction bases with no gene match: 4. The CDR3 is 14 amino acids. The germline CDR1 and CDR2 sequences are LNHDA and SQIVND (reference sequence).

The CDR3 sequence is CASSPTSGPREQYF. In DNA, the CDR3 is TGTGCCAGCAGCCCGACTAGCGGCCCCAGGGAGCAGTACTTC. V usage is TRBV27 and J usage is TRBJ2-7, with 9 bases that match TRBD2. Germline CDR1 is MNHEY and CDR2 is SMNVEV (reference sequence). CDR3 size: 14 residues. The V segment lost 6 bases and the J segment 7 bases; nucleotides outside the gene matches: 10.

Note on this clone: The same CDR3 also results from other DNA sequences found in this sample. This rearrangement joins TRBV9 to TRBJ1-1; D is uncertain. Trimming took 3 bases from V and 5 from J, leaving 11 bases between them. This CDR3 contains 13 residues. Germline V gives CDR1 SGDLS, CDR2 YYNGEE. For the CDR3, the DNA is TGTGCCAGCAGCGGCGGTGGTGGTACTGAAGCTTTCTTT. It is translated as CASSGGGGTEAFF.

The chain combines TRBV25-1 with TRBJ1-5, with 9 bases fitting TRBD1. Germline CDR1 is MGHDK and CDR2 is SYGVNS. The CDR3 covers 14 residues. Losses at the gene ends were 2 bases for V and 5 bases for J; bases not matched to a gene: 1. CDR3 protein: CASSERDRDQPQHF. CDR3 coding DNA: TGTGCCAGCAGTGAACGGGACAGGGATCAGCCCCAGCATTTT. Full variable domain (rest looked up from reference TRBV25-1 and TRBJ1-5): EADIYQTPRYLVIGTGKKITLECSQTMGHDKMYWYQQDPGMELHLIHYSYGVNSTEKGDLSSESTVSRIRTEHFPLTLESARPSHTSQYLCASSERDRDQPQHFGDGTRLSIL.

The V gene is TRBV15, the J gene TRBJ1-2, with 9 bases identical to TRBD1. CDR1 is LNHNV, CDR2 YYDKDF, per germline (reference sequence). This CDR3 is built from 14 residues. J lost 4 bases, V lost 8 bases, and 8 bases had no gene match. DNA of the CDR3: TGTGCCACCCGGGACAGGGAGAGCCGCTATGGCTACACCTTC. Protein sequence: CATRDRESRYGYTF.

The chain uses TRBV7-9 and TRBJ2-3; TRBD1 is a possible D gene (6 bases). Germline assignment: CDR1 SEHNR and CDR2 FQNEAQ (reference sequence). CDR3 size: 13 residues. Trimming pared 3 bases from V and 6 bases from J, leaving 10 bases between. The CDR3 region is CASSFPRGDTQYF. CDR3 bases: TGTGCCAGCAGCTTCCCCAGGGGTGATACGCAGTATTTT.

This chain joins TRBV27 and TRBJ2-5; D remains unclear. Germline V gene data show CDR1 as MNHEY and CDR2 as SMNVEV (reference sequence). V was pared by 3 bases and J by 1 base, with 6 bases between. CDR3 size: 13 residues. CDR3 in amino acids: CASSFHIQETQYF. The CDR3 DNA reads TGTGCCAGCAGTTTCCATATCCAAGAGACCCAGTACTTC.

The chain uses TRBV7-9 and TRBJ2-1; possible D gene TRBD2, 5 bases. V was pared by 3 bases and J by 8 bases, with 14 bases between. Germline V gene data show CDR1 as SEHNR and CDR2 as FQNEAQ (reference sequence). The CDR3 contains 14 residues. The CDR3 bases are TGTGCCAGCAGCTTGTCAGGCGGGCGCTATGAGCAGTTCTTC. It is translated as CASSLSGGRYEQFF.

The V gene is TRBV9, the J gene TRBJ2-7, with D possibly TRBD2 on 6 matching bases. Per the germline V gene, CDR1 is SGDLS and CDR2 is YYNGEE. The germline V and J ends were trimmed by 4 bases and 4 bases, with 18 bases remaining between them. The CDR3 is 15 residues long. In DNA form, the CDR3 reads TGTGCCAGCAGCCCCGGGGGTCCTAGCGTTTACGAGCAGTACTTC. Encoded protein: CASSPGGPSVYEQYF.

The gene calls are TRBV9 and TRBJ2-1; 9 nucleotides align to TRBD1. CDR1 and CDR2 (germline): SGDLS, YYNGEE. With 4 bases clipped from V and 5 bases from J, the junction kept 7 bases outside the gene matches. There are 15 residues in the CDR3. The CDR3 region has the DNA TGTGCCAGCAGCCTAACCCGGACAGGGGACAATGAGCAGTTCTTC. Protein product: CASSLTRTGDNEQFF. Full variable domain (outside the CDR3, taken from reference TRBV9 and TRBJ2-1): DSGVTQTPKHLITATGQRVTLRCSPRSGDLSVYWYQQSLDQGLQFLIQYYNGEERAKGNILERFSAQQFPDLHSELNLSSLELGDSALYFCASSLTRTGDNEQFFGPGTRLTVL.

This CDR3 reads CASSQEDRGSYEQYF. As DNA, the CDR3 is TGCGCCAGCAGCCAAGAGGACAGGGGCTCCTACGAGCAGTACTTC. This rearrangement joins TRBV4-1 to TRBJ2-7, with 9 bases fitting TRBD1. Germline loops: CDR1 MGHRA, CDR2 YSYEKL. Trimming cost V 0 bases and J 0 bases; bases outside gene matches: 0. The CDR3 extends over 15 amino acids.

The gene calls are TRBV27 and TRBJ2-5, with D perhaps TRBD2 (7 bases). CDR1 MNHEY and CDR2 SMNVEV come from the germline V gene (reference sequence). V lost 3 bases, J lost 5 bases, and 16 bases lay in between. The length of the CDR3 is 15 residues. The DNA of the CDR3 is TGTGCCAGCAGTTTGGGGGCGGGAGTGACGGAGACCCAGTACTTC. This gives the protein CASSLGAGVTETQYF.

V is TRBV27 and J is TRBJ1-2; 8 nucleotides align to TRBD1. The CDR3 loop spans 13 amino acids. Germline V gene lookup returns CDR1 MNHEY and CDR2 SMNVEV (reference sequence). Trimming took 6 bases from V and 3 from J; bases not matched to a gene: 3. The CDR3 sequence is CASSTGGDYGYTF. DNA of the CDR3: TGTGCCAGCAGCACAGGGGGGGACTATGGCTACACCTTC.

For the CDR3, the DNA is TGTGCCAGCAGTTTATTACTAGCGGGAGGCCCTGGCAACGAGCAGTACTTC. Its translation: CASSLLLAGGPGNEQYF. The genes are TRBV27 and TRBJ2-7, with TRBD2 identical over 12 bases. The CDR3 has 17 amino acids. CDR1 is MNHEY and CDR2 is SMNVEV in the germline V gene (reference sequence). V was pared by 1 base and J by 5 bases, with 9 bases of the junction left unmatched.

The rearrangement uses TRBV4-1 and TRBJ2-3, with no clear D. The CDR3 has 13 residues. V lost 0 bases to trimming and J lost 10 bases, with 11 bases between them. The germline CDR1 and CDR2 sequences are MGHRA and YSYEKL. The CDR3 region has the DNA TGCGCCAGCAGCCAAGATGTTGTCTCAGCGCAGTATTTT. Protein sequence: CASSQDVVSAQYF.

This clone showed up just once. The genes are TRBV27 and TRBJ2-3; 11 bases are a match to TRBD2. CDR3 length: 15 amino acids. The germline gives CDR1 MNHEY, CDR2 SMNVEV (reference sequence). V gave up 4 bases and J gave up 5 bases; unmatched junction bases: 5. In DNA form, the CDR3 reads TGTGCCAGCAGTTATGGGACTAGCGGCAGAGATACGCAGTATTTT. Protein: CASSYGTSGRDTQYF.

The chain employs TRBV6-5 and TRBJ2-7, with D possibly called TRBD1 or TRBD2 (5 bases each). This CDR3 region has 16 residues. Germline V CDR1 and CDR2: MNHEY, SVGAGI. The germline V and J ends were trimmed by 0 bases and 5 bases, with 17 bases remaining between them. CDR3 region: CASSYSIYGAGDEQYF. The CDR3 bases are TGTGCCAGCAGTTACTCGATTTACGGGGCAGGAGACGAGCAGTACTTC.

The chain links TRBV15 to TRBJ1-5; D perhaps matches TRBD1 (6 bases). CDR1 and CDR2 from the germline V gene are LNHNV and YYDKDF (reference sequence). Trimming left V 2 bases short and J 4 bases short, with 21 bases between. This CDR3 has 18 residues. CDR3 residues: CATSRFREAGAENQPQHF. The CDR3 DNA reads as TGTGCCACCAGCAGATTCCGTGAGGCGGGGGCTGAAAATCAGCCCCAGCATTTT.

Written as DNA, the CDR3 is TGTGCCAGCAGCTCCCCTCAAATTGAGACAGGGATGGGGCACGAGCAGTACTTC. Translating gives CASSSPQIETGMGHEQYF. The chain combines TRBV7-9 with TRBJ2-7; 7 bases agree with TRBD1. The ends lost 4 bases at V and 5 bases at J; junction bases unmatched: 20. CDR1 is SEHNR and CDR2 is FQNEAQ in the germline V gene (reference sequence). The CDR3 has 18 residues. Drawing the rest from reference TRBV7-9 and TRBJ2-7, the complete variable domain is DTGVSQNPRHKITKRGQNVTFRCDPISEHNRLYWYRQTLGQGPEFLTYFQNEAQLEKSRLLSDRFSAERPKGSFSTLEIQRTEQGDSAMYLCASSSPQIETGMGHEQYFGPGTRLTVT.

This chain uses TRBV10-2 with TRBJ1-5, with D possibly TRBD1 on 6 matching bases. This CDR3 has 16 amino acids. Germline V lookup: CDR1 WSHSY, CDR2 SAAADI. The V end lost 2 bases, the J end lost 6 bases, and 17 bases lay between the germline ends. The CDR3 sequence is CASSENYQGTGQPQHF. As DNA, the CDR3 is TGCGCCAGCAGTGAGAATTACCAGGGGACCGGTCAGCCCCAGCATTTT.

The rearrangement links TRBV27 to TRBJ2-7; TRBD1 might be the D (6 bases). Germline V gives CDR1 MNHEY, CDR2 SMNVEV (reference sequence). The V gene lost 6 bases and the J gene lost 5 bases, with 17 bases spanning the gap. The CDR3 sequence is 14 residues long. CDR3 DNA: TGTGCCAGCAGACCGATTGACAGGCTCGACGAGCAGTACTTC. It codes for CASRPIDRLDEQYF.

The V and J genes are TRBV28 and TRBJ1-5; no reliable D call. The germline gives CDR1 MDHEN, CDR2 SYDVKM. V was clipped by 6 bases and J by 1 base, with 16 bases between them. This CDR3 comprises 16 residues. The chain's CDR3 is CASRNGPPMSNQPQHF. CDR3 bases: TGTGCCAGCAGAAACGGGCCCCCCATGAGCAATCAGCCCCAGCATTTT.